The subject of this entry is one TCR beta chain. The antigen this receptor binds is unknown. No qualities accompany the bases; no much larger clone lies one base away. This sample was included in a study of blood T cell repertoires in COVID-19 (dated by TCRdb to the early 2020s). With regard to the full study: The collaborator samples originated in the United States, Italy and Spain and spanned the acute and convalescent phases of COVID-19. The prospective study material was composed of cDNA or gDNA derived from T cells, B-cell-depleted T cells, or PBMCs. The dataset comprised deeply sampled blood TCRbeta repertoires from subjects exposed to, actively infected with, or recovered from COVID-19. A freely available public database, intended as a resource for researchers studying the immune response to SARS-CoV-2, is where the repertoires were released. The samples were drawn from the first 160 participants of the ongoing ImmuneRACE study and from 950 to 1,500 subjects provided by 6 global collaborators. Nearly every sample came with metadata listing a de-identified subject ID, COVID-19 status, age in years and sex. Where HLA class I and class II types were available, the types were taken from metadata supplied by the sample provider, not from assay-based typing. General findings and caveats noted by the study authors: How much clinical and demographic metadata was included differed by source and by participant, and the metadata was provided uncurated.

V drops 0 bases and J drops 4 bases, leaving 9 bases in between. Including the terminal cysteine and phenylalanine, the CDR3 comprises 14 residues. Of the read, only the CDR3 DNA is kept; its 42 bases are in frame from base 1. CDR1 and CDR2 are drawn from the germline V gene: SGHVS, FQNEAQ. Whole blood was collected in K2EDTA tubes by collaborating institutions according to the institutions' own protocols. For TCRbeta analysis, collaborator samples were shipped as frozen whole blood, as isolated PBMCs, or as DNA extracted from either sample type. TCRbeta CDR3 regions were amplified from genomic DNA using the immunoSEQ Assay, a bias-controlled multiplex PCR. The source study handled its data this way. Within the assay, amplification of reference gene primers was used to estimate how many nucleated cells each sample contained. To quantify the absolute abundance of each unique TCRbeta CDR3 rearrangement, sequence reads were collapsed and filtered. For each sample, productive Simpson clonality was calculated as the square root of Simpson's diversity index across productive rearrangements. TCRdb took this table from immuneACCESS and kept in-frame rearrangements with V and J called. Such tables lack part of the clones; where checked against another copy, unresolved V genes explain under half of the gap, and the rest is unexplained. V, J and clone size are those of that table, while D and trimming were read from the DNA. Recorded for this sample are nearly 90,000 clones; approximately 75% of them occurred a single time. Clones ranked in the top ten supply roughly an eighth of the sample.

This sequence originates from a woman of 80 years or more with acute or convalescent COVID-19. The sample consisted of peripheral blood. Recombination joined TRBV7-8 with TRBJ1-2; the D gene cannot be resolved reliably. The sequenced DNA: TGTGCCAGCAGCTTAGCGCCGGCAGGCTATGGCTACACCTTC. Its coded protein is CASSLAPAGYGYTF.